These 4 T cell receptor beta chains were all obtained from the same sample, sequenced in a study of metastatic and nonmetastatic thyroid tumors. Until they underwent thyroid surgery, no patient had received any treatment. TCRdb re-analyzed the PCR reads using MiXCR. The top ten hold nearly 5% of the sample, which has more than 20,000 clones, about an eighth seen once. The sample was blood. These receptors all stem from a female donor with papillary thyroid cancer or a benign thyroid nodule (not recorded which). Some clones in this sample may be carry-over from other donors' samples.

There are many counts of this clone. V usage is TRBV2 and J usage is TRBJ2-3; TRBD1 aligns across 10 bases. V shed 5 bases and J 2 bases; nucleotides not matched to a gene: 4. In germline, CDR1 is SNHLY, CDR2 FYNNEI. There are 15 residues in the CDR3. The CDR3 reads CASSYGQGVTDTQYF. The DNA for the CDR3 is TGTGCCAGCAGTTATGGACAGGGGGTCACAGATACGCAGTATTTT.

This clone was detected many times. DNA for the CDR3: TGTGCCAGCAGCTACCTATCCCCGTCGGAAGAGACCCAGTACTTC. Its translation is CASSYLSPSEETQYF. The chain couples TRBV7-9 to TRBJ2-5; D call uncertain. Trimming pared 4 bases from V and 3 bases from J, leaving 15 bases between. The CDR3 runs to 15 residues. From germline, CDR1 is SEHNR and CDR2 FQNEAQ (reference sequence). Based on the CDR3 plus reference TRBV7-9 and TRBJ2-5, the full variable domain is DTGVSQNPRHKITKRGQNVTFRCDPISEHNRLYWYRQTLGQGPEFLTYFQNEAQLEKSRLLSDRFSAERPKGSFSTLEIQRTEQGDSAMYLCASSYLSPSEETQYFGPGTRLLVL.

This clone was seen a handful of times. The rearrangement joins TRBV5-1 to TRBJ2-7, with D perhaps TRBD1 (5 bases). Germline CDR1 SGHRS, CDR2 YFSETQ. Trimming cost V 1 base and J 5 bases, with 16 bases left between them. The CDR3 runs to 15 residues. The CDR3 nucleotides read TGCGCCAGCAGCTTGTCCGTGACAGCGTGCCACGAGCAGTACTTC. It specifies CASSLSVTACHEQYF.

The CDR3 nucleotides are TGTGCCAGTATACCGAGGGGACATGGCGGTAGCTATGGCTACACCTTC. Translated, it gives CASIPRGHGGSYGYTF. The chain links TRBV19 to TRBJ1-2, with D tentatively TRBD1 (6 bases). V was clipped by 7 bases and J by 4 bases, with 22 bases between them. The V gene's germline CDR1 is LNHDA and CDR2 SQIVND (reference sequence). The CDR3 contains 16 residues.